This TCR beta chain was captured in a study of CD8+ T cells in alopecia areata. Germline loops: CDR1 SGHDT, CDR2 YYEEEE. V was cut by 4 bases and J by 4 bases, with 5 bases left in between. This CDR3 contains 11 residues. cDNA reverse transcribed from extracted RNA served as the sequencing template. Profiling relied on immunoSEQ multiplex PCR, and the TCRdb table lists in-frame clones only, not all of them. The data hold some 150,000 clones, with approximately 90% observed a single time. Stated treatment: oral pan-JAK inhibitor, 5-10 mg twice daily. Study outcomes and limitations: Many of the expanded lesional clones endured in scalp and blood while on tofacitinib.

Concerning this clone itself: Antigen specificity is unknown.

The TCR sequence derives from a human donor with alopecia areata. The specimen comprised CD8+ T cells sorted from blood, sampled at week 4, from a patient treated with tofacitinib. This chain connects TRBV5-6 to TRBJ1-1; no definite D call. The CDR3 DNA follows: TGTGCCAGCAGCCAAGGCACTGAAGCTTTCTTT. This encodes CASSQGTEAFF.